Shown below are 24 T cell receptor beta chains from a single sample sequenced in a study of T cell repertoires in cytomegalovirus infection. From the reads, TCRdb called clonotypes with MiXCR, one entry per CDR3 protein. The sample lists about 140,000 distinct CDR3 sequences, under 8.5% occurring once. The specimen was PBMCs. Receptors were obtained from a human donor in good health (CMV status not recorded). Some clones in this sample may be carry-over from other donors' samples.

This clonotype has at least ten counts. The chain uses TRBV7-9 and TRBJ1-6; D gene unclear. The CDR3 runs 12 residues. CDR1 SEHNR and CDR2 FQNEAQ come from the germline V gene (reference sequence). Deletions cut 1 base from V and 12 bases from J, with 7 bases between. This chain's CDR3 is CASSLEGGPLHF. The CDR3 DNA is TGTGCCAGCAGCTTAGAAGGAGGACCCCTCCACTTT.

This clonotype has at least ten counts. This chain joins TRBV7-9 and TRBJ2-3, with a weak D call TRBD2 (5 bases). Germline CDR1 SEHNR, CDR2 FQNEAQ (reference sequence). Trimming stripped 4 bases from V and 0 bases from J, with 14 bases between. The CDR3 has 16 residues. The DNA for the CDR3 is TGTGCCAGCAGCTCCCGCTGGGAGTCTAGCACAGATACGCAGTATTTT. Its protein product is CASSSRWESSTDTQYF.

Ten or more counts support this clonotype. The chain joins TRBV9 to TRBJ2-7, with D possibly being TRBD1 (6 bases). V lost 3 bases to trimming and J lost 1 base, with 14 bases between them. Germline lookup yields CDR1 SGDLS and CDR2 YYNGEE. The CDR3 contains 15 residues. CDR3 protein: CASSARGGLSYEQYF. CDR3 coding DNA: TGTGCCAGCAGCGCCCGAGGGGGTCTGTCCTACGAGCAGTACTTC. Full variable domain (outside the CDR3, taken from reference TRBV9 and TRBJ2-7): DSGVTQTPKHLITATGQRVTLRCSPRSGDLSVYWYQQSLDQGLQFLIQYYNGEERAKGNILERFSAQQFPDLHSELNLSSLELGDSALYFCASSARGGLSYEQYFGPGTRLTVT.

Ten or more counts support this clonotype. In DNA form, the CDR3 reads TGTGCCAGCAGCTCCTACCAGGGCAGATACAATGAGCAGTTCTTC. It is translated as CASSSYQGRYNEQFF. This chain uses TRBV7-3 with TRBJ2-1, with D possibly TRBD1 on 5 matching bases. Trimming took off 4 bases at V and 4 bases at J, with 14 bases between the two ends. CDR1 and CDR2 from the germline V gene are SGHTA and FQGTGA. The CDR3 loop spans 15 amino acids.

There are many counts of this clonotype. The chain combines TRBV29-1 with TRBJ2-2; 9 bases are shared with TRBD1. With 4 bases clipped from V and 4 bases from J, the junction kept 4 bases outside the gene matches. This CDR3 is built from 14 residues. Germline CDR1 and CDR2: SQVTM and ANQGSEA. CDR3 loop: CSVATGGFTGELFF. The DNA for the CDR3 is TGCAGCGTTGCCACAGGGGGCTTCACCGGGGAGCTGTTTTTT.

This clonotype was seen ten or more times. V gene TRBV12-3 or TRBV12-4 combines with J gene TRBJ2-3; no clear D gene. The CDR3 covers 14 residues. Trimming left V 6 bases short and J 2 bases short, with 12 bases between. The CDR3 coding sequence is TGTGCCAGCAGACCCTGGGGAAACACAGATACGCAGTATTTT. It is translated as CASRPWGNTDTQYF.

This clonotype was counted ten times or more. The chain links TRBV7-2 to TRBJ2-2; TRBD1 aligns across 8 bases. The CDR3 has 16 residues. CDR1 is SGHTA, CDR2 FQGNSA, per germline. The trim removed 6 bases at V and 3 bases at J, leaving 9 bases unmatched. CDR3 nucleotides: TGTGCCAGCAGACCACCGGGACAGGTGGACACCGGGGAGCTGTTTTTT. Its translation is CASRPPGQVDTGELFF.

This clonotype has at least ten counts. The gene calls are TRBV7-3 and TRBJ2-5; 14 bases map to TRBD2. V lost 5 bases, J lost 4 bases, and 6 bases stayed unmatched. This CDR3 region has 16 residues. Germline V lookup: CDR1 SGHTA, CDR2 FQGTGA. This CDR3 is CASSSYGTSGGETQYF. As DNA, the CDR3 is TGTGCCAGCAGCAGCTATGGGACTAGCGGGGGAGAGACCCAGTACTTC.

This chain connects TRBV6-2 or TRBV6-3 to TRBJ1-2; TRBD1 is a possible D gene (6 bases). Germline V gene data show CDR1 as MNHEY and CDR2 as SVGEGT. V was shortened by 2 bases and J by 4 bases, with 8 bases between the two germline ends. The CDR3 has 13 residues. CDR3 sequence: CASSYEGGYGYTF. In DNA, the CDR3 is TGTGCCAGCAGTTACGAGGGGGGCTATGGCTACACCTTC.

This clonotype was found a few times. The V gene is TRBV4-2, the J gene TRBJ1-2, with TRBD1 identical over 7 bases. Trimming removed 0 bases from V and 4 bases from J; junction bases left unmatched: 11. The germline CDR1 and CDR2 sequences are LGHNA and YNFKEQ. The CDR3 has 17 amino acids. The CDR3 here is CASSQDRSQGDFYGYTF. The DNA of the CDR3 is TGTGCCAGCAGCCAAGATCGCAGCCAGGGGGACTTCTATGGCTACACCTTC.

The rearrangement joins TRBV20-1 to TRBJ2-7; 7 bases are shared with TRBD2. Germline V gives CDR1 DFQATT, CDR2 SNEGSKA (reference sequence). This CDR3 has 14 residues. V trimming: 0 bases; J trimming: 3 bases; junction bases outside the gene matches: 5. This chain's CDR3 is CSAREGGRGYEQYF. CDR3 sequence (DNA): TGCAGTGCTAGAGAGGGAGGGAGAGGCTACGAGCAGTACTTC.

The genes are TRBV19 and TRBJ2-1; D might be TRBD2 (6 bases). The V gene lost 1 base and the J gene lost 6 bases, with 22 bases spanning the gap. Germline V gene sequence: CDR1 LNHDA, CDR2 SQIVND (reference sequence). The CDR3 covers 18 residues. The CDR3 bases are TGTGCCAGTAGTATAGCTCCCGCGCGGGGATCCACCCTCAATGAGCAGTTCTTC. This codes for CASSIAPARGSTLNEQFF.

This CDR3 reads CSAREESPEIPVQGKKLFF. In DNA, the CDR3 is TGCAGTGCTAGAGAAGAATCCCCCGAAATCCCCGTTCAGGGGAAAAAACTGTTTTTT. The chain employs TRBV20-1 and TRBJ1-4; tentative D call: TRBD1 (6 bases). V was shortened by 0 bases and J by 9 bases, with 29 bases between the two germline ends. In germline, CDR1 is DFQATT, CDR2 SNEGSKA (reference sequence). The CDR3 loop spans 19 amino acids.

The table lists this clonotype with many counts. The rearrangement links TRBV7-8 to TRBJ2-5; a possible D gene is TRBD2 (5 bases). The germline V and J ends were trimmed by 2 bases and 0 bases, with 22 bases remaining between them. Germline V gene sequence: CDR1 SGHVS, CDR2 FQNEAQ. The CDR3 sequence is 19 residues long. The CDR3 DNA reads TGTGCCAGCAGCTTACTTACGGGGAGAATTGTAGCGTACCAAGAGACCCAGTACTTC. It codes for CASSLLTGRIVAYQETQYF.

This clonotype showed up many times. V and J are TRBV2 and TRBJ2-2, with D possibly being TRBD1 (5 bases). V lost 7 bases, J lost 6 bases, and 12 bases lay in between. Germline CDR1 is SNHLY and CDR2 is FYNNEI. The CDR3 sequence is 13 residues long. The CDR3 here is CASTSSGPGELFF. The CDR3 DNA reads TGTGCCAGCACCTCCTCAGGGCCCGGGGAGCTGTTTTTT. Full variable domain (remainder filled in from reference TRBV2 and TRBJ2-2): EPEVTQTPSHQVTQMGQEVILRCVPISNHLYFYWYRQILGQKVEFLVSFYNNEISEKSEIFDDQFSVERPDGSNFTLKIRSTKLEDSAMYFCASTSSGPGELFFGEGSRLTVL.

V and J are TRBV5-4 and TRBJ2-1, with 10 positions matching TRBD2. Germline V gives CDR1 SGHNT, CDR2 YYREEE (reference sequence). V trimming: 2 bases; J trimming: 5 bases; junction bases outside the gene matches: 7. This CDR3 comprises 16 residues. CDR3 loop: CASSLGLAGDHNEQFF. CDR3 nucleotides: TGTGCCAGCAGCTTAGGGCTAGCGGGGGACCACAATGAGCAGTTCTTC.

This clonotype was seen a few times. This sequence joins TRBV7-8 and TRBJ1-1, with D tentatively TRBD1 (6 bases). V lost 0 bases, J lost 8 bases, and 16 bases lay in between. Germline loops: CDR1 SGHVS, CDR2 FQNEAQ. This CDR3 is built from 15 residues. The CDR3 loop reads CASSLAAGAAREAFF. The CDR3 DNA reads TGTGCCAGCAGCTTAGCGGCAGGGGCTGCCAGGGAAGCTTTCTTT.

This clonotype was found many times. The gene calls are TRBV7-2 and TRBJ2-2, with TRBD2 matching over 7 bases. There are 16 residues in the CDR3. J lost 7 bases, V lost 0 bases, and 8 bases had no gene match. Germline V gives CDR1 SGHTA, CDR2 FQGNSA. DNA for the CDR3: TGTGCCAGCAGCTTAGCGCCAACTAGCGCGGGCGGGGAGCTGTTTTTT. As protein: CASSLAPTSAGGELFF.

Ten or more counts support this clonotype. J is TRBJ2-3 and V is TRBV12-3 or TRBV12-4; the D gene is possibly TRBD2 (6 bases). V was trimmed by 4 bases and J by 1 base, leaving 9 bases between them. This CDR3 has 14 residues. The DNA for the CDR3 is TGTGCCAGCAGTTGGGTAGCGGGCACAGATACGCAGTATTTT. It specifies CASSWVAGTDTQYF.

This clonotype was observed many times. This CDR3 is CASSLYSGSNQPQHF. CDR3 DNA: TGTGCCAGCAGCCTTTACTCAGGCAGCAATCAGCCCCAGCATTTT. This chain connects TRBV7-2 to TRBJ1-5; D remains unclear. Germline-derived CDR1 and CDR2 are SGHTA and FQGNSA. The CDR3 consists of 15 residues. Trimming stripped 5 bases from V and 1 base from J, with 12 bases between.

This clonotype was detected a few times. The J gene is TRBJ2-7, the V gene TRBV7-9; 11 bases match TRBD2. There are 14 residues in the CDR3. Looked up from germline, CDR1 is SEHNR and CDR2 is FQNEAQ (reference sequence). V shed 4 bases, J shed 6 bases, and the junction held 5 bases outside the gene matches. Here the CDR3 reads CASSSSGGPGEQYF. The DNA for the CDR3 is TGTGCCAGCAGCTCTAGCGGGGGGCCGGGCGAGCAGTACTTC.

This clonotype was counted a few times. The chain employs TRBV27 and TRBJ1-2, with a tentative D call TRBD1 (6 bases). This CDR3 is 14 amino acids long. Germline values: CDR1 MNHEY, CDR2 SMNVEV (reference sequence). V lost 6 bases, J lost 8 bases, and 19 bases lay in between. This CDR3 is CASRRPGALGGYTF. Here the CDR3 DNA reads TGTGCCAGCAGAAGACCAGGGGCCTTGGGCGGCTACACCTTC.

At least ten counts were recorded for this clonotype. The rearrangement uses TRBV11-2 and TRBJ2-3, with 7 bases matching TRBD1. The CDR3 extends over 15 amino acids. V shed 2 bases, J shed 1 base, and the junction held 3 bases outside the gene matches. The germline V gene encodes CDR1 SGHAT and CDR2 FQNNGV. Here the CDR3 reads CASSLNRGRTDTQYF. In DNA form, the CDR3 reads TGTGCCAGCAGCTTAAACAGGGGTCGCACAGATACGCAGTATTTT.

This clonotype appeared many times. The genes are TRBV20-1 and TRBJ1-5; TRBD1 matches at 7 bases. Germline lookup yields CDR1 DFQATT and CDR2 SNEGSKA (reference sequence). This CDR3 is built from 13 residues. J lost 4 bases, V lost 5 bases, and 5 bases had no gene match. CDR3 nucleotides: TGCAGTGCTGTGAGACAGGGAAATCAGCCCCAGCATTTT. Its protein is CSAVRQGNQPQHF.